This T cell receptor beta chain was identified during a study of T cells in Graves' hyperthyroidism and ophthalmopathy. Amplification targeted TCR beta CDR3 regions from RNA transcripts. The TCR CDR3 first-round RT-PCR relied on the HTBI primer set. MiXCR was run by TCRdb on the multiplex PCR reads, yielding one entry per CDR3 protein. Of around 350,000 distinct CDR3 sequences listed, 15% to 17% are singletons. Germline V CDR1 and CDR2: MGHDK, SYGVNS. The CDR3 consists of 15 residues. V gave up 3 bases and J gave up 9 bases; unmatched junction bases: 7. The receptor was isolated from a woman in her late teens or twenties with Graves' hyperthyroidism that later progressed to Graves' ophthalmopathy. Source material: blood. This sequence joins TRBV25-1 and TRBJ2-1; 11 positions agree with TRBD1. The CDR3 DNA sequence: TGTGCCAGCAGTGACGTAGGGACAGGGGGAAGTGAGCAGTTCTTC. This encodes CASSDVGTGGSEQFF.